This TCR beta chain is drawn from a study of tumor and adjacent non-tumor tissue in lung cancer. This sample's RNA came from whole unsorted tissue. The normal lung tissue was taken more than 3 cm from the tumor edge. The library came from three nested PCR rounds adapted from ARM-PCR protocols. TCRdb recomputed calls from the multiplex PCR reads with MiXCR, one row per CDR3 protein. The sample carries 85,000 or so distinct CDR3 sequences, more than 75% recorded once. The J segment lost 4 bases and the V segment lost 5 bases, leaving 20 bases of the junction unmatched. Germline V gives CDR1 MDHEN, CDR2 SYDVKM. The CDR3 runs 20 residues.

V and J are TRBV28 and TRBJ2-6; 7 bases line up with TRBD2. The source material was distant non-tumor lung tissue. The clonotype originates from a woman between 50 and 59 years old with non-small cell lung cancer. The CDR3 protein is CASSPPLVGGQGTGANVLTF. The DNA for the CDR3 is TGTGCCAGCAGTCCACCACTAGTGGGAGGGCAAGGTACAGGGGCCAACGTCCTGACTTTC.